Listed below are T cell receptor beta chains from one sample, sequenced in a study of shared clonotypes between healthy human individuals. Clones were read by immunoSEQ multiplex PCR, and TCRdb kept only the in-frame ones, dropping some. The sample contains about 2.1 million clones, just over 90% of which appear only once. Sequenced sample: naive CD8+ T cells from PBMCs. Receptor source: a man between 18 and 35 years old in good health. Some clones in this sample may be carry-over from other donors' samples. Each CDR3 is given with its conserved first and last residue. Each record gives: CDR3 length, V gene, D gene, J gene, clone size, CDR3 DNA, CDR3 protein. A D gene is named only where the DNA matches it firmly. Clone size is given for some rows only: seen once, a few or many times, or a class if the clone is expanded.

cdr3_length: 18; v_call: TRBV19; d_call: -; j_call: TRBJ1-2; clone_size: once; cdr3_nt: TGTGCCAGTAGTATAGAATCTATGAGGACAGCCTCTAACTATGGCTACACCTTC; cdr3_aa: CASSIESMRTASNYGYTF
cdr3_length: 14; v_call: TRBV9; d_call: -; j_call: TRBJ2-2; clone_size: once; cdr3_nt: TGTGCCAGCAGCGTATCGGGCCCAGCGGGGGAGCTGTTTTTT; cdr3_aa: CASSVSGPAGELFF
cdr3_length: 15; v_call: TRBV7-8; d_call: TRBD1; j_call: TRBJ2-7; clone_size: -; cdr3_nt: TGTGCCAGCAGTTTAAAACAGGGGTCCCCCTACGAGCAGTACTTC; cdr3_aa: CASSLKQGSPYEQYF
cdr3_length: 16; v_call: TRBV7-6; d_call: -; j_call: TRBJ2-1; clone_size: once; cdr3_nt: TGTGCCAGCAGCTTAGAGAGGACAAGGGTCTTGGATGAGCAGTTCTTC; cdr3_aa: CASSLERTRVLDEQFF
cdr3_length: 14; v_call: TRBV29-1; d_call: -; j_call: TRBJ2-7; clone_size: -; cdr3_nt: TGCAGCGTTGCGAACGAGCGGGCCTCCTACGAGCAGTACTTC; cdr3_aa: CSVANERASYEQYF
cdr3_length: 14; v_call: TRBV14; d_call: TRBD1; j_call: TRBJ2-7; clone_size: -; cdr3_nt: TGTGCCAGCAGCCATAGGGACAGAACCTACGAGCAGTACTTC; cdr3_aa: CASSHRDRTYEQYF
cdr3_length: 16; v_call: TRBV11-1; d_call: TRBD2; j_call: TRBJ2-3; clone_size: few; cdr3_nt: TGTGCCAGCAGCTTACCGACTAGCGGGAGCACAGATACGCAGTATTTT; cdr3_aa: CASSLPTSGSTDTQYF
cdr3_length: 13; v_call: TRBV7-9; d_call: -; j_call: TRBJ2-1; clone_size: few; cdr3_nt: TGTGCCAGCAGCTTAGCGATCAGCGATGAGCAGTTCTTC; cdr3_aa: CASSLAISDEQFF
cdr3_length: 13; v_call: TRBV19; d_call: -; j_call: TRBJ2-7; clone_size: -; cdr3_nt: TGTGCCAGTAGAAACCTGGCGACCTACGAGCAGTACTTC; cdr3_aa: CASRNLATYEQYF
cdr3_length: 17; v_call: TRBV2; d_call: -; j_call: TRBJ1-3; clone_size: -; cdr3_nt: TGTGCCAGCAGTGAAGAGGCCCTCGGGTTCTCTGGAAACACCATATATTTT; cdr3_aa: CASSEEALGFSGNTIYF
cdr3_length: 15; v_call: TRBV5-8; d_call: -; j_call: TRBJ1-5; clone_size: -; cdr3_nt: TGTGCCAGCGGCACTACGCATTCAGGGGATCAGCCCCAGCATTTT; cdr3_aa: CASGTTHSGDQPQHF
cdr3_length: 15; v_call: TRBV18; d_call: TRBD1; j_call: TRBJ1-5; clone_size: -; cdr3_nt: TGTGCCAGCTCACCTGTCAGGGGGAGAAATCAGCCCCAGCATTTT; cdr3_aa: CASSPVRGRNQPQHF
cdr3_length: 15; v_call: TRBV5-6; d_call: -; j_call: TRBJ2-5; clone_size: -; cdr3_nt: TGTGCCAGCACCCCAGCGTCGGATTGGCAAGAGACCCAGTACTTC; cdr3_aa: CASTPASDWQETQYF
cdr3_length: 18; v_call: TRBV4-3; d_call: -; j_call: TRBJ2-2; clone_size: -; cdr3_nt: TGCGCCAGCAGCCAAGATTGGAGGCCGTTGGTAGACACCGGGGAGCTGTTTTTT; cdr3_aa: CASSQDWRPLVDTGELFF
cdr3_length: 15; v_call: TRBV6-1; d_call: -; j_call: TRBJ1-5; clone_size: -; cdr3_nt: TGTGCCAGCAGTGTTTGGGGCTTGGGCAATCAGCCCCAGCATTTT; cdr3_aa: CASSVWGLGNQPQHF
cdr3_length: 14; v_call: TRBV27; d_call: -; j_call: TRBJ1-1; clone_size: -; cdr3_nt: TGTGCCAGCAGACGAGGGAATGAGAACACTGAAGCTTTCTTT; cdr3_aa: CASRRGNENTEAFF
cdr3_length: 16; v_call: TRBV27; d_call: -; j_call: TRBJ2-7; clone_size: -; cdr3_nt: TGTGCCAGCAGTTTATTTTGGACGACCAGCTCCTACGAGCAGTACTTC; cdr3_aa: CASSLFWTTSSYEQYF
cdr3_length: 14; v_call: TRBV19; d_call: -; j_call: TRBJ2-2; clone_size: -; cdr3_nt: TGTGCCAGTAGTATAGGCCCAGAAACCGGGGAGCTGTTTTTT; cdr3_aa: CASSIGPETGELFF
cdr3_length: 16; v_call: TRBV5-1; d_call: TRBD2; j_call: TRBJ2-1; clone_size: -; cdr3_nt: TGCGCCAGCAGCCCGACTAGCGGGAGCCCCGGGGATGAGCAGTTCTTC; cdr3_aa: CASSPTSGSPGDEQFF
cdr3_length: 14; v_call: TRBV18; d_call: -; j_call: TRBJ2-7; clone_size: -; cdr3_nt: TGTGCCAGCTCACCACCGCACAGGCTATACGAGCAGTACTTC; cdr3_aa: CASSPPHRLYEQYF
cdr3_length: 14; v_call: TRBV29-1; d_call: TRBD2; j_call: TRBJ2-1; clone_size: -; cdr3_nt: TGCAGCTCGCGGACTAGCGGGATCTACAATGAGCAGTTCTTC; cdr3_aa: CSSRTSGIYNEQFF
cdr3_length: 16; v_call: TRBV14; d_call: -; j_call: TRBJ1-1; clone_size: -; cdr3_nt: TGTGCCAGCAGCCAAGGAGAGTTTTTCATGAACACTGAAGCTTTCTTT; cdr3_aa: CASSQGEFFMNTEAFF
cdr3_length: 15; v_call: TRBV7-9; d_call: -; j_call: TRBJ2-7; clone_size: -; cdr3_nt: TGTGCCAGCAGCTTAGTGGTCAGTGGAGCCTACGAGCAGTACTTC; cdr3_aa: CASSLVVSGAYEQYF
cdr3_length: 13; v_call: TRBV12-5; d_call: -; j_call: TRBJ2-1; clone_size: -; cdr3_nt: TGTGCTAGTGGGGTTCAGGGCTGGGATGAGCAGTTCTTC; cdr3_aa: CASGVQGWDEQFF
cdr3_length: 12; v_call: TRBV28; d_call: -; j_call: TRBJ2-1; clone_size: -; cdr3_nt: TGTGCCAGCAGTTTCTCTCCGCCCGAGCAGTTCTTC; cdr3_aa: CASSFSPPEQFF
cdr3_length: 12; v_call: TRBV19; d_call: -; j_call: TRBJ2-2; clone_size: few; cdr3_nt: TGTGCCAGTAAGAGAAACACCGGGGAGCTGTTTTTT; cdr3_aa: CASKRNTGELFF
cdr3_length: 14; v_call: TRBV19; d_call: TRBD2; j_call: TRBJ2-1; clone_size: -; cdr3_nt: TGTGCCAGTATTAGTAGCGGGAGCAACAATGAGCAGTTCTTC; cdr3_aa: CASISSGSNNEQFF
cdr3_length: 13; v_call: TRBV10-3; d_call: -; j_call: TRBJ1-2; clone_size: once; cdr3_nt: TGTGCCATCGGGTTAGCGGACAGAGGTGGCTACACCTTC; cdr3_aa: CAIGLADRGGYTF
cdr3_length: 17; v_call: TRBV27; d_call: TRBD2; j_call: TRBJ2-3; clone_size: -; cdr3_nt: TGTGCCAGCAGTTTAATGGGACTAGCGACGGGCACAGATACGCAGTATTTT; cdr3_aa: CASSLMGLATGTDTQYF
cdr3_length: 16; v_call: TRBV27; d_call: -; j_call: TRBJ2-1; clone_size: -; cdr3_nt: TGTGCCAGCAGGTCACTTACGGGACTGGAGAACAATGAGCAGTTCTTC; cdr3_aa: CASRSLTGLENNEQFF
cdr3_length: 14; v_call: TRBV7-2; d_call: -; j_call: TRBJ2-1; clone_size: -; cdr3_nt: TGTGCCAGCAGCGGGGGGCCACGAGGGAATGAGCAGTTCTTC; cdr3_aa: CASSGGPRGNEQFF
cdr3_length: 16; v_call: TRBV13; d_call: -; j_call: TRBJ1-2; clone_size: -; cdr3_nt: TGTGCCAGCAGCCAAAACCCAGTTCTGGGGGCGCGGGGCTACACCTTC; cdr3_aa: CASSQNPVLGARGYTF
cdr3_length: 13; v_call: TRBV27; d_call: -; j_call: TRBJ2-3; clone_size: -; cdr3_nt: TGTGCCAGCAGGTTACTGCTCACAGATACGCAGTATTTT; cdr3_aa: CASRLLLTDTQYF
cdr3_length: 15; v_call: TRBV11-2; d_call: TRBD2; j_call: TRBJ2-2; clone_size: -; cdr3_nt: TGTGCCAGCAGCTTACTTCGGGGGGAAACCGGGGAGCTGTTTTTT; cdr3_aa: CASSLLRGETGELFF
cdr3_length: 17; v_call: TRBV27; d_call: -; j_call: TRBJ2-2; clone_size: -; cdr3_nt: TGTGCCAGCAGTTTACCCGCAACAGGGATCAACACCGGGGAGCTGTTTTTT; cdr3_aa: CASSLPATGINTGELFF
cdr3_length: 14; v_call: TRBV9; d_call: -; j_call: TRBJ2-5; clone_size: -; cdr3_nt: TGTGCCAGCAGTGCGCTTGATAATCAAGAGACCCAGTACTTC; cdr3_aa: CASSALDNQETQYF
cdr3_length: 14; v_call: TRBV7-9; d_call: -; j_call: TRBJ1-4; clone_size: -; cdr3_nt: TGTGCCAGCAGCTTAGCTCCGGAGCCCGAAAAACTGTTTTTT; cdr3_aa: CASSLAPEPEKLFF
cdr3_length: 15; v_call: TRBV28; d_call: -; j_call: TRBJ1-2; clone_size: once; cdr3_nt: TGTGCCAGCAGTTTATGGGGGGAGAGGGACTATGGCTACACCTTC; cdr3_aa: CASSLWGERDYGYTF
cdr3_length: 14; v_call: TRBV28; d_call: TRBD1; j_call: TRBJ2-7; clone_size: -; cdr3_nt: TGTGCCAGCAGTTTGCGGGGACAGGGGCACGAGCAGTACTTC; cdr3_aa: CASSLRGQGHEQYF
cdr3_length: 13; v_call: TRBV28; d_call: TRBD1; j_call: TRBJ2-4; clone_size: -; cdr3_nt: TGTGCCAGCAGATGGGACAGGCAAAACATTCAGTACTTC; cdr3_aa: CASRWDRQNIQYF
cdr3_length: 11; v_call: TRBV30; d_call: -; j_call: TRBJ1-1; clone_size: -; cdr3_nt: TGTGGGACGGGGAGCAAAGGAGGCGCTTTCTTT; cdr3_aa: CGTGSKGGAFF
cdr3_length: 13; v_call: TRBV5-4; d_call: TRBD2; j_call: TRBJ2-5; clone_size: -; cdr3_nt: TGTGCCATTCGGTGGGGACTACAAGAGACCCAGTACTTC; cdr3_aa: CAIRWGLQETQYF
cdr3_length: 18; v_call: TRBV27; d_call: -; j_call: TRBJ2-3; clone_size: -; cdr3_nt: TGTGCCAGCTGGAACAGGAGAGGGACTCCCCTGGTAGCAGATACGCAGTATTTT; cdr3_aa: CASWNRRGTPLVADTQYF
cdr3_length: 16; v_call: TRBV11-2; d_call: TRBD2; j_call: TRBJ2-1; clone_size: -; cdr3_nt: TGTGCCAGCAGCTTACTTAGCGGGAGTCTCTACAATGAGCAGTTCTTC; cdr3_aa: CASSLLSGSLYNEQFF
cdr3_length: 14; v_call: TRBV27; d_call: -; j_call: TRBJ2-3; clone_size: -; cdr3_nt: TGTGCCAGCAGCGAACAGGGATGGACAGATACGCAGTATTTT; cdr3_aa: CASSEQGWTDTQYF
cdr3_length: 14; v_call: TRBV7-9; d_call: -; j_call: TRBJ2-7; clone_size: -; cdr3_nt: TGTGCCAGCAGCTCCACAGGGATTTTGGGCGAGCAGTACTTC; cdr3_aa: CASSSTGILGEQYF
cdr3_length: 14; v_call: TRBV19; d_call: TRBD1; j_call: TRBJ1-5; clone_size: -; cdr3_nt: TGTGCCAGTACCCCCGACAGGGGGAACCAGCCCCAGCATTTT; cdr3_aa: CASTPDRGNQPQHF
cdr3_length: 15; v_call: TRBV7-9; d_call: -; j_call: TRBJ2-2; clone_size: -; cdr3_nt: TGTGCCAGCAGCTTAGGGGTACCCTCCACCGGGGAGCTGTTTTTT; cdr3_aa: CASSLGVPSTGELFF
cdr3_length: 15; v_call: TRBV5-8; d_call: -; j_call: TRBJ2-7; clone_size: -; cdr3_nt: TGTGCCAGCAGCTCCTATGACAGTTCCTCCTACGAGCAGTACTTC; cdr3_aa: CASSSYDSSSYEQYF
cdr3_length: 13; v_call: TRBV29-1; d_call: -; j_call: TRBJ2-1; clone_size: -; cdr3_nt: TGCAGCGTTAAAGGGGTCGGGGTCGGTGAGCAGTTCTTC; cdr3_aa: CSVKGVGVGEQFF
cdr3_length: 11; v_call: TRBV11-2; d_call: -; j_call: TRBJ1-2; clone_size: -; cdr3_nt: TGTGCCAGCAGCACGGGAGAGGGCTACACCTTC; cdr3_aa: CASSTGEGYTF
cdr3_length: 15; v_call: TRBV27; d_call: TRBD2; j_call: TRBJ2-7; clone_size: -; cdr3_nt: TGTGCCAGCAGTTTACTAGCGGGAGCGACGACTGAGCAGTACTTC; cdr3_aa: CASSLLAGATTEQYF
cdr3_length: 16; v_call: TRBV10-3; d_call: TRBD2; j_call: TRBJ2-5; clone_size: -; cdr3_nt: TGTGCCATCAGCCGACTAGCGGGCGTCCCCCAAGAGACCCAGTACTTC; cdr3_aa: CAISRLAGVPQETQYF
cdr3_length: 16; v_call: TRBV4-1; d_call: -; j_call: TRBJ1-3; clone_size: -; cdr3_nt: TGCGCCAGCAGTCCCGTGGACACTCGCTCTGGAAACACCATATATTTT; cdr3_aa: CASSPVDTRSGNTIYF